This T cell receptor (beta chain) was identified in a study of T cell changes during pregnancy in multiple sclerosis. Some clones are missing from TCRdb's copy, which holds only in-frame ones; the method was immunoSEQ multiplex PCR. The sample includes about 22,000 clones, 85% to 95% seen only once; the top ten take about 6.8%. The CDR3 is 16 amino acids. V trimming: 4 bases; J trimming: 3 bases; junction bases outside the gene matches: 7. The starting material was CD8+ T cells from peripheral blood mononuclear cells, obtained in the third trimester of pregnancy. The sequence derives from a female donor with multiple sclerosis, enrolled in a pregnancy study. V gene TRBV5-3 combines with J gene TRBJ2-4; 10 bases line up with TRBD2. TRBV5-3 belongs to the ORF category, with a function that is uncertain. CDR3 nucleotides: TGTGCCAGAAGCAGCGGGGGGGCTCTAGGCAAAAACATTCAGTACTTC. As protein: CARSSGGALGKNIQYF.